One sample yielded the 24 T cell receptor beta chains listed below, sequenced in a study of T cells after yellow fever vaccination. TCRdb called the 5' RACE reads again in MiXCR, with one record for every CDR3 protein. The data hold some 400,000 distinct CDR3 sequences, with more than 5.5% observed a single time. This specimen was PBMCs, taken 5 days after the yellow fever booster vaccination. The receptors shown here come from a man aged 25-45 years who received the YFV17D yellow fever vaccine.

The sample holds many counts of this clonotype. The chain employs TRBV7-8 and TRBJ2-1, with TRBD2 matching 9 bases. Trimming removed 3 bases from V and 8 bases from J; junction bases left unmatched: 20. The CDR3 length is 19 residues. Looked up from germline, CDR1 is SGHVS and CDR2 is FQNEAQ. This CDR3 is CASSFNRASGTENGDEQFF. In DNA form, the CDR3 reads TGTGCCAGCAGCTTCAACCGGGCTAGCGGGACTGAGAACGGCGATGAGCAGTTCTTC.

This clonotype was seen many times. The chain couples TRBV3-1 to TRBJ2-1; 8 nucleotides line up with TRBD1. CDR1 is LGHDT, CDR2 YNNKEL, per germline (reference sequence). This CDR3 is 18 amino acids long. J gave up 2 bases and V 0 bases, and 9 bases lay outside the gene matches. CDR3 in DNA: TGTGCCAGCAGCCAAGACGGAAGGACAGGGATAACCTACAATGAGCAGTTCTTC. It is translated as CASSQDGRTGITYNEQFF.

V is TRBV3-1 and J is TRBJ2-1; TRBD2 agrees at 12 bases. CDR1 and CDR2 from the germline V gene are LGHDT and YNNKEL (reference sequence). This CDR3 region has 15 residues. V dropped 7 bases and J dropped 7; count of bases not matched to a gene: 8. The CDR3 region is CASTLSLAGGNEQFF. The CDR3, as DNA: TGTGCCAGCACCCTCTCACTAGCGGGAGGTAATGAGCAGTTCTTC.

At least ten counts were recorded for this clonotype. The chain uses TRBV5-1 and TRBJ2-1; 11 bases are a match to TRBD2. Germline V lookup: CDR1 SGHRS, CDR2 YFSETQ. This CDR3 comprises 15 residues. Losses at the gene ends were 4 bases for V and 15 bases for J; bases not matched to a gene: 15. The CDR3 sequence is CASSPGTSGPSGGFF. CDR3 DNA sequence: TGCGCCAGCAGCCCCGGGACTAGCGGTCCCTCCGGGGGGTTCTTC.

This clonotype was counted many times. The chain employs TRBV7-9 and TRBJ2-5; D might be TRBD2 (6 bases). The CDR3 runs 12 residues. Trimming removed 5 bases from V and 5 bases from J, with 9 bases in between. In germline, CDR1 is SEHNR, CDR2 FQNEAQ (reference sequence). The CDR3 sequence: CASSNAGETQYF. In DNA, the CDR3 is TGTGCCAGCAGCAATGCGGGGGAGACCCAGTACTTC.

The V call is TRBV7-9, the J call TRBJ2-7, with D unresolved. The CDR3 sequence is 13 residues long. Per germline, CDR1 SEHNR and CDR2 FQNEAQ (reference sequence). Trimming took 5 bases from V and 3 from J, leaving 11 bases between them. In DNA form, the CDR3 reads TGTGCCAGCAGCGACGGCGACCTCTACGAGCAGTACTTC. Its translation is CASSDGDLYEQYF.

This clonotype has a count of ten or more. This rearrangement joins TRBV7-9 to TRBJ2-2; no reliable D call. Germline V gene data show CDR1 as SEHNR and CDR2 as FQNEAQ (reference sequence). The V gene lost 6 bases and the J gene lost 6 bases, with 8 bases spanning the gap. This CDR3 region has 12 residues. The CDR3 region has the DNA TGTGCCAGCAGTACCAAGTCCGGGGAGCTGTTTTTT. Translating gives CASSTKSGELFF.

In its sample, this clonotype was seen many times. This chain links TRBV28 with TRBJ2-1, with 12 bases lining up with TRBD2. After removal of 5 bases from V and 1 base from J, the junction contained 9 bases not matched to a gene. CDR1 and CDR2 (germline): MDHEN, SYDVKM. This CDR3 has 18 amino acids. Here the CDR3 reads CASSVPASGRASYNEQFF. The CDR3 DNA sequence: TGTGCCAGCAGTGTACCCGCTAGCGGGAGGGCGTCCTACAATGAGCAGTTCTTC.

This clonotype was counted many times. The chain combines TRBV29-1 with TRBJ2-4; a possible D gene is TRBD1 (5 bases). Germline values: CDR1 SQVTM, CDR2 ANQGSEA. The CDR3 has 16 residues. V was trimmed by 0 bases and J by 0 bases, leaving 12 bases between them. CDR3: CSVEDGAHKAKNIQYF. The CDR3 DNA reads TGCAGCGTTGAAGATGGGGCCCATAAAGCCAAAAACATTCAGTACTTC.

This clonotype came up many times. The chain recombines TRBV15 with TRBJ2-7; unclear D gene. The germline V and J ends were trimmed by 4 bases and 1 base, with 11 bases remaining between them. CDR3 size: 14 residues. Germline lookup yields CDR1 LNHNV and CDR2 YYDKDF (reference sequence). In nucleotides, the CDR3 is TGTGCCACCAGCAATAGGCCAGTGTCCTACGAGCAGTACTTC. Translation gives CATSNRPVSYEQYF.

V gene TRBV7-2 combines with J gene TRBJ1-3, with 8 nucleotides matching TRBD1. The germline V gene has CDR1 SGHTA and CDR2 FQGNSA. The CDR3 consists of 16 residues. V was pared by 4 bases and J by 3 bases, with 8 bases of the junction left unmatched. CDR3 sequence: CASSSGTGLVGNTIYF. CDR3 DNA: TGTGCCAGCAGCTCCGGGACAGGACTGGTTGGAAACACCATATATTTT.

This clonotype was seen ten or more times. This chain joins TRBV5-1 and TRBJ2-2; TRBD2 matches at 9 bases. This CDR3 contains 16 residues. V shed 1 base and J 5 bases; nucleotides not matched to a gene: 6. Germline V lookup: CDR1 SGHRS, CDR2 YFSETQ. CDR3 in amino acids: CASSLLGLAGTGELFF. CDR3 DNA sequence: TGCGCCAGCAGCTTGTTGGGGCTAGCGGGAACCGGGGAGCTGTTTTTT.

This clonotype occurred a few times. The chain couples TRBV20-1 to TRBJ2-1, with 8 nucleotides matching TRBD1. The junction had 8 bases not matched to a gene; V was cut back by 6 bases and J by 7 bases. Germline CDR1 and CDR2: DFQATT and SNEGSKA (reference sequence). This CDR3 is built from 13 residues. The CDR3 coding sequence is TGCAGTGCCCCGGACAGGGCGGCAAATGAGCAGTTCTTC. This encodes CSAPDRAANEQFF.

This clonotype was detected ten times or more. The chain combines TRBV20-1 with TRBJ2-2, with D perhaps TRBD1 (5 bases). The V gene's germline CDR1 is DFQATT and CDR2 SNEGSKA (reference sequence). The CDR3 extends over 12 amino acids. V was shortened by 6 bases and J by 5 bases, with 10 bases between the two germline ends. CDR3 in DNA: TGCAGTGCCAATAGACAGACCGGGGAGCTGTTTTTT. This sequence encodes CSANRQTGELFF.

In its sample, this clonotype was seen many times. The chain carries TRBV12-3 or TRBV12-4 and TRBJ2-5; D unresolved. Trimming pared 5 bases from V and 5 bases from J, leaving 6 bases between. The CDR3 spans 11 residues. CDR3 nucleotide sequence: TGTGCCAGCAGTCCTTTGGAGACCCAGTACTTC. Translated: CASSPLETQYF.

This clonotype has a single count. Germline and junction disagree at one end, which may indicate a read error. V gene TRBV5-1 combines with J gene TRBJ2-1, with TRBD2 matching over 9 bases. Germline V gene data show CDR1 as SGHRS and CDR2 as YFSETQ. CDR3 length equals 16 residues. This CDR3 is CASSTSGSGRFNQQFF. In DNA, the CDR3 is TGCGCCAGCAGCACCTCGGGTAGCGGGAGATTCAATCAGCAGTTCTTC.

In nucleotides, the CDR3 is TGTGCCAGCAGCCAGGGGCGAGGAGCTTTCTTT. Translation gives CASSQGRGAFF. The rearrangement uses TRBV6-6 and TRBJ1-1, with a tentative D call TRBD1 (6 bases). The CDR3 contains 11 residues. The V and J ends lost 6 bases and 10 bases respectively, with 12 bases between them. The germline CDR1 and CDR2 sequences are MNHNY and SVGAGI (reference sequence).

There are many counts of this clonotype. The chain carries TRBV5-1 and TRBJ2-7; 7 bases fit TRBD1. Germline CDR1 SGHRS, CDR2 YFSETQ. The V gene end was trimmed by 4 bases and the J gene end by 2 bases; junction bases not matched to a gene: 9. CDR3 length: 15 residues. CDR3 amino acids: CASSPGTVNAYEQYF. CDR3 DNA sequence: TGCGCCAGCAGCCCAGGGACAGTTAATGCCTACGAGCAGTACTTC.

The V call is TRBV20-1, the J call TRBJ2-4; 10 bases are a match to TRBD2. Germline assignment: CDR1 DFQATT and CDR2 SNEGSKA (reference sequence). This CDR3 is built from 17 residues. The J segment lost 1 base and the V segment lost 3 bases, leaving 9 bases of the junction unmatched. The CDR3 DNA reads as TGCAGTGCTAGCGTCTGGGGTAGCGGGAGGGCCAAAAACATTCAGTACTTC. Protein: CSASVWGSGRAKNIQYF.

This clonotype has only a few counts. This chain links TRBV15 with TRBJ2-7, with a weak D call TRBD2 (7 bases). The germline gives CDR1 LNHNV, CDR2 YYDKDF (reference sequence). This CDR3 region has 15 residues. Trimming removed 5 bases from V and 0 bases from J, with 14 bases in between. CDR3 DNA: TGTGCCACCAGCCTAGGCGGGGGCCACTCCTACGAGCAGTACTTC. Its translation: CATSLGGGHSYEQYF.

This clonotype was seen a few times. The chain combines TRBV5-1 with TRBJ1-4, with TRBD1 matching 10 bases. With V trimmed by 4 bases and J by 7 bases, 10 bases remained unmatched. Germline V gene sequence: CDR1 SGHRS, CDR2 YFSETQ. The CDR3 consists of 16 residues. CDR3 DNA sequence: TGCGCCAGCAGCCCACCCGGAGGGACAGGGGTTGAAAAACTGTTTTTT. Translation: CASSPPGGTGVEKLFF. Supplemented by reference TRBV5-1 and TRBJ1-4, the full variable domain reads KAGVTQTPRYLIKTRGQQVTLSCSPISGHRSVSWYQQTPGQGLQFLFEYFSETQRNKGNFPGRFSGRQFSNSRSEMNVSTLELGDSALYLCASSPPGGTGVEKLFFGSGTQLSVL.

In its sample, this clonotype was seen many times. The V call is TRBV4-3, the J call TRBJ2-3, with 10 bases fitting TRBD2. CDR3 length equals 17 residues. Trimming cost V 2 bases and J 5 bases; bases outside gene matches: 10. Germline V gene sequence: CDR1 LGHNA, CDR2 YSLEER. This chain's CDR3 is CASSQRKSGRAGDTQYF. The CDR3 region has the DNA TGCGCCAGCAGCCAAAGAAAGAGCGGGAGGGCCGGAGATACGCAGTATTTT.

This clonotype has a handful of counts. J is TRBJ2-2 and V is TRBV6-1; no firm D call. V was shortened by 5 bases and J by 3 bases, with 16 bases between the two germline ends. CDR1 is MNHNS and CDR2 is SASEGT in the germline V gene. This CDR3 contains 16 residues. CDR3 protein: CASSPLGPHYTGELFF. The CDR3 DNA sequence: TGTGCCAGCAGTCCTTTGGGTCCACATTACACCGGGGAGCTGTTTTTT.

This clonotype came up a few times. The gene calls are TRBV5-1 and TRBJ2-5, with TRBD1 as a possible D gene (5 bases). The CDR3 spans 15 residues. V was pared by 0 bases and J by 1 base, with 10 bases between. Germline V CDR1 and CDR2: SGHRS, YFSETQ. This CDR3 reads CASSLVQGPQETQYF. DNA of the CDR3: TGCGCCAGCAGCTTGGTTCAGGGCCCCCAAGAGACCCAGTACTTC.